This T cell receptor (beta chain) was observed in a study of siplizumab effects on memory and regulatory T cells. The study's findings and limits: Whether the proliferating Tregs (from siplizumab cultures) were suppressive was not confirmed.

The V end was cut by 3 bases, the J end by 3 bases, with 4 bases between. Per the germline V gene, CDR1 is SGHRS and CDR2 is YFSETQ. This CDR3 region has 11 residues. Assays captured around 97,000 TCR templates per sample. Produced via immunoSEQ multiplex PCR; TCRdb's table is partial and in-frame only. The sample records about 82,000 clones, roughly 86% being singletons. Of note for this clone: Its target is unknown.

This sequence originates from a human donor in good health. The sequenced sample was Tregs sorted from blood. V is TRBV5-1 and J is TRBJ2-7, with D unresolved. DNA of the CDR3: TGCGCCAGCAGCTCCTACTACGAGCAGTACTTC. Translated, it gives CASSSYYEQYF.